Below, 22 T cell receptor beta chains from the same sample are listed, as sequenced in a study of long-term antiretroviral therapy in people with HIV. This was the immunoSEQ v3.0 assay at survey level. The data were produced by immunoSEQ multiplex PCR, yet TCRdb's version contains in-frame clones alone and is incomplete. The table includes tens of thousands of clones, 80% to 85% detected once. The material sequenced was unsorted PBMCs, taken 1 year after starting antiretroviral therapy. These receptor sequences come from a man younger than 35 with HIV.

This clone occurred once. The chain recombines TRBV5-1 with TRBJ1-3, with D uncertain. Per the germline V gene, CDR1 is SGHRS and CDR2 is YFSETQ. This CDR3 spans 15 amino acids. Trimming took off 3 bases at V and 0 bases at J, with 10 bases between the two ends. The CDR3 DNA reads TGCGCCAGCAGCTCCGACGGCTTCTCTGGAAACACCATATATTTT. This gives the protein CASSSDGFSGNTIYF.

The genes are TRBV9 and TRBJ1-1, with D unclear. The CDR3 is 12 residues long. Germline CDR1 and CDR2: SGDLS and YYNGEE. Trimming removed 3 bases from V and 7 bases from J, with 10 bases in between. The CDR3 protein is CASSAMNREAFF. The CDR3 DNA reads TGTGCCAGCAGCGCTATGAACCGTGAAGCTTTCTTT. The whole variable domain, filled in from reference TRBV9 and TRBJ1-1, reads DSGVTQTPKHLITATGQRVTLRCSPRSGDLSVYWYQQSLDQGLQFLIQYYNGEERAKGNILERFSAQQFPDLHSELNLSSLELGDSALYFCASSAMNREAFFGQGTRLTVV.

This clone was found a few times. The V and J genes are TRBV19 and TRBJ2-2; D is perhaps TRBD1 (6 bases). Germline lookup yields CDR1 LNHDA and CDR2 SQIVND (reference sequence). V lost 10 bases, J lost 0 bases, and 12 bases lay in between. There are 14 residues in the CDR3. The CDR3 bases are TGTGCCACTGCCTGGGGGCCGAACACCGGGGAGCTGTTTTTT. Protein: CATAWGPNTGELFF.

In the case of this clone: The same CDR3 also results from other DNA sequences found in this sample. This chain uses TRBV14 with TRBJ2-1; TRBD1 matches at 8 bases. Germline V gene data show CDR1 as SGHDN and CDR2 as FVKESK. Trimming at V came to 1 base and at J to 5 bases, leaving 7 bases not matched to a gene. This CDR3 comprises 16 residues. Here the CDR3 reads CASSQVPGQGDNEQFF. CDR3 bases: TGTGCCAGCAGCCAAGTTCCAGGACAGGGAGACAATGAGCAGTTCTTC.

This chain links TRBV9 with TRBJ2-2, with D tentatively TRBD1 (6 bases). V was pared by 3 bases and J by 7 bases, with 16 bases between. CDR3 size: 15 residues. The germline V gene has CDR1 SGDLS and CDR2 YYNGEE. The CDR3: CASSGPGHPGGELFF. CDR3 nucleotide sequence: TGTGCCAGCAGCGGACCGGGACACCCGGGCGGGGAGCTGTTTTTT. Based on the CDR3 plus reference TRBV9 and TRBJ2-2, the full variable domain is DSGVTQTPKHLITATGQRVTLRCSPRSGDLSVYWYQQSLDQGLQFLIQYYNGEERAKGNILERFSAQQFPDLHSELNLSSLELGDSALYFCASSGPGHPGGELFFGEGSRLTVL.

The rearrangement links TRBV14 to TRBJ2-7; weak D call: TRBD2 (5 bases). This CDR3 region has 14 residues. The germline V gene has CDR1 SGHDN and CDR2 FVKESK. Trimming left V 4 bases short and J 3 bases short, with 13 bases between. CDR3 bases: TGTGCCAGCAGCCGTGGACTGACTAACTACGAGCAGTACTTC. Its translation is CASSRGLTNYEQYF.

CDR3 sequence (DNA): TGTGCCAGCAGTTACCTGGGGAACACTGAAGCTTTCTTT. Its protein product is CASSYLGNTEAFF. The V and J genes are TRBV6-6 and TRBJ1-1; D is unresolved. Germline values: CDR1 MNHNY, CDR2 SVGAGI (reference sequence). This CDR3 has 13 amino acids. The V end was cut by 2 bases, the J end by 1 base, with 5 bases between.

The rearrangement joins TRBV7-9 to TRBJ2-1; TRBD1 matches 10 bases. With V trimmed by 4 bases and J by 0 bases, 9 bases remained unmatched. The CDR3 runs 18 residues. Germline CDR1 and CDR2: SEHNR and FQNEAQ (reference sequence). The DNA of the CDR3 is TGTGCCAGCAGCTCCCGGACAGGGGGTACAAGCTCCTACAATGAGCAGTTCTTC. It is translated as CASSSRTGGTSSYNEQFF.

The rearrangement uses TRBV10-2 and TRBJ2-7; TRBD1 might be the D (6 bases). This CDR3 comprises 16 residues. The V end was cut by 5 bases, the J end by 3 bases, with 20 bases between. Germline assignment: CDR1 WSHSY and CDR2 SAAADI. The CDR3: CASSSPPLDRFYEQYF. In DNA form, the CDR3 reads TGCGCCAGCAGTAGTCCCCCCTTGGACAGATTCTACGAGCAGTACTTC.

The rearrangement uses TRBV4-3 and TRBJ2-7; D uncertain. V dropped 2 bases and J dropped 3 bases, with 11 bases sitting between them. CDR1 and CDR2 (germline): LGHNA, YSLEER. The CDR3 has 14 residues. The CDR3: CASSQSRTNYEQYF. DNA of the CDR3: TGCGCCAGCAGCCAAAGTAGGACCAACTACGAGCAGTACTTC.

The genes are TRBV6-1 and TRBJ1-1; D gene unclear. The V end lost 2 bases, the J end lost 1 base, and 5 bases lay between the germline ends. Germline V gene sequence: CDR1 MNHNS, CDR2 SASEGT. There are 13 residues in the CDR3. In nucleotides, the CDR3 is TGTGCCAGCAGTGAAAGGGCGAACACTGAAGCTTTCTTT. Translation gives CASSERANTEAFF.

The sample holds a few counts of this clone. The rearrangement joins TRBV6-4 to TRBJ1-2; perhaps TRBD1 as D (6 bases). CDR3 length: 15 residues. Germline assignment: CDR1 MRHNA and CDR2 SNTAGT. V was trimmed by 4 bases and J by 4 bases, leaving 16 bases between them. CDR3 DNA sequence: TGTGCCAGCAGTGCCTTGGGGGGGCCGAGCTATGGCTACACCTTC. Its protein is CASSALGGPSYGYTF.

The chain couples TRBV7-9 to TRBJ2-5; 9 nucleotides line up with TRBD1. J was trimmed by 4 bases and V by 7 bases; bases with no gene match: 10. Germline lookup yields CDR1 SEHNR and CDR2 FQNEAQ (reference sequence). The CDR3 is 15 residues long. CDR3 bases: TGTGCCAGCAACTCCCCGGGACAGGGCCCAGAGACCCAGTACTTC. Its protein is CASNSPGQGPETQYF.

This sequence joins TRBV11-3 and TRBJ2-7, with D possibly being TRBD1 (6 bases). Trimming cost V 5 bases and J 2 bases, with 16 bases left between them. The CDR3 is made up of 15 amino acids. Germline V lookup: CDR1 SGHNT, CDR2 YENEEA. The CDR3, as DNA: TGTGCCAGCAGCGAACAGGGAAGTGGAGCCTACGAGCAGTACTTC. It translates to CASSEQGSGAYEQYF.

V and J are TRBV11-2 and TRBJ2-7; D possibly corresponds to TRBD1 (5 bases). There are 15 residues in the CDR3. The germline V and J ends were trimmed by 5 bases and 0 bases, with 14 bases remaining between them. Germline lookup yields CDR1 SGHAT and CDR2 FQNNGV. The CDR3 region is CASSDQGGLSYEQYF. For the CDR3, the DNA is TGTGCCAGCAGCGACCAGGGTGGTCTCTCCTACGAGCAGTACTTC.

This chain connects TRBV9 to TRBJ1-1; no reliable D call. With 4 bases removed from V and 1 base from J, the gap between germline ends came to 23 bases. The CDR3 totals 18 residues. CDR1 and CDR2 (germline): SGDLS, YYNGEE. CDR3: CASSSPWAGEGPNTEAFF. The CDR3 DNA is TGTGCCAGCAGCTCCCCTTGGGCAGGAGAAGGGCCGAACACTGAAGCTTTCTTT.

The gene calls are TRBV7-2 and TRBJ1-2, with D tentatively TRBD1 (5 bases). V was shortened by 4 bases and J by 2 bases, with 17 bases between the two germline ends. The germline gives CDR1 SGHTA, CDR2 FQGNSA. This CDR3 has 16 residues. In DNA form, the CDR3 reads TGTGCCAGCAGCTCAAACAGATCCGGGGGGAACTATGGCTACACCTTC. Its translation: CASSSNRSGGNYGYTF.

The chain combines TRBV27 with TRBJ2-7, with 13 bases that match TRBD2. This CDR3 spans 15 amino acids. Germline CDR1 and CDR2: MNHEY and SMNVEV (reference sequence). The ends lost 2 bases at V and 5 bases at J; junction bases unmatched: 3. The CDR3 sequence: CASSLEGLAGHEQYF. The DNA of the CDR3 is TGTGCCAGCAGTTTAGAGGGACTAGCGGGACACGAGCAGTACTTC.

This clone was detected once. The rearrangement uses TRBV14 and TRBJ2-5; 13 bases map to TRBD2. Near its end, the DNA agrees better with TRBJ2-7, so the J call may be wrong. This CDR3 comprises 19 residues. The germline V gene has CDR1 SGHDN and CDR2 FVKESK. CDR3 sequence: CASSQVLETSGRRTYEQYF. The DNA for the CDR3 is TGTGCCAGCAGCCAAGTTTTGGAGACTAGCGGGAGGCGTACGTACGAGCAGTACTTC.

The chain has TRBV19 and TRBJ1-1, with 7 bases identical to TRBD1. V dropped 6 bases and J dropped 6; count of bases not matched to a gene: 4. The CDR3 consists of 12 residues. The V gene's germline CDR1 is LNHDA and CDR2 SQIVND (reference sequence). This CDR3 is CASSGTGAEAFF. The CDR3 region has the DNA TGTGCCAGTAGCGGAACAGGGGCTGAAGCTTTCTTT.

The chain uses TRBV19 and TRBJ1-5; maybe TRBD1 (5 bases). Trimming shortened V by 8 bases and J by 0 bases, and 8 bases separated the two germline ends. CDR3 length: 13 residues. Germline V gives CDR1 LNHDA, CDR2 SQIVND (reference sequence). The CDR3 protein is CASRGGSNQPQHF. The CDR3 region has the DNA TGTGCCAGTCGGGGGGGTAGCAATCAGCCCCAGCATTTT.

The J gene is TRBJ2-7, the V gene TRBV4-1; 9 bases are a match to TRBD1. Germline-derived CDR1 and CDR2 are MGHRA and YSYEKL. With 3 bases clipped from V and 5 bases from J, the junction kept 8 bases outside the gene matches. The CDR3 runs 15 residues. CDR3 sequence (DNA): TGCGCCAGCAGCCACCGACAGGGGGACTGGAACGAGCAGTACTTC. Its translation is CASSHRQGDWNEQYF.